These 11 T cell receptor beta chains were all obtained from the same sample, sequenced in a study of shared clonotypes between healthy human individuals. Profiled with immunoSEQ multiplex PCR; TCRdb holds only in-frame clones, not every one. Of about 680,000 clones detected, 60% to 75% appear once; the ten largest clones hold around 2%. Sequenced material: memory CD4+ T cells sorted from blood. Stated subset: CD45RA-negative fraction. These receptors were taken from a woman younger than 45 in good health.

The chain recombines TRBV29-1 with TRBJ1-2; 8 bases line up with TRBD1. Germline CDR1 and CDR2: SQVTM and ANQGSEA. The CDR3 sequence is 13 residues long. J was trimmed by 2 bases and V by 7 bases; bases with no gene match: 6. CDR3 nucleotides: TGCAGCGCTACGGACAGGGTAAACTATGGCTACACCTTC. It yields the protein CSATDRVNYGYTF.

This clone was seen at least ten times. J is TRBJ2-5 and V is TRBV10-3; 13 bases map to TRBD2. After removal of 3 bases from V and 5 bases from J, the junction contained 6 bases not matched to a gene. Per germline, CDR1 ENHRY and CDR2 SYGVKD. The length of the CDR3 is 16 residues. The CDR3 nucleotides are TGTGCCATCAGTGAACTAGCGGGAGGGCCTTTTGAGACCCAGTACTTC. Its protein is CAISELAGGPFETQYF.

This sequence joins TRBV7-2 and TRBJ2-3; D is unresolved. Germline V gene lookup returns CDR1 SGHTA and CDR2 FQGNSA. V lost 1 base and J 2 bases, leaving 10 bases between the germline ends. The CDR3 extends over 15 amino acids. The CDR3 DNA reads as TGTGCCAGCAGCTTAGTGGTCCTAGTCACAGATACGCAGTATTTT. Protein product: CASSLVVLVTDTQYF.

The V and J genes are TRBV19 and TRBJ2-7, with 9 bases identical to TRBD2. Germline trimming cut 5 bases from V and 6 bases from J; bases unmatched to any gene: 11. CDR1 and CDR2 (germline): LNHDA, SQIVND (reference sequence). The CDR3 consists of 15 residues. CDR3 region: CASSRSLAGVGEQYF. CDR3 nucleotides: TGTGCCAGTAGTCGGTCTTTAGCGGGAGTAGGCGAGCAGTACTTC.

V usage is TRBV7-2 and J usage is TRBJ2-5; D assignment may be TRBD1 or TRBD2 (5 bases each). The CDR3 length is 14 residues. Trimming removed 5 bases at V and 4 bases at J, with 14 bases between. CDR1 SGHTA and CDR2 FQGNSA come from the germline V gene. The CDR3 spells CASSRGAARETQYF. The CDR3 region has the DNA TGTGCCAGCAGCCGAGGGGCTGCCCGAGAGACCCAGTACTTC.

The chain is built from TRBV21-1 and TRBJ2-1; the table calls TRBD1, which could not be checked here. TRBV21-1 is termed a pseudogene. The CDR3 totals 17 residues. CDR3 nucleotides: TGTGCCAGCATTCAGGGGGGATTGGCGTCCGGGGACAATGAGCAGTTCTTC. This sequence encodes CASIQGGLASGDNEQFF.

This sequence joins TRBV5-5 and TRBJ1-1; D might be TRBD1 (6 bases). The CDR3 spans 14 residues. V was cut by 4 bases and J by 8 bases, with 18 bases left in between. Germline V gene sequence: CDR1 SGHKS, CDR2 YYEKEE (reference sequence). As DNA, the CDR3 is TGTGCCAGCAGCAACACCGGGACAAGATCAGAAGCTTTCTTT. Translation: CASSNTGTRSEAFF.

The J gene is TRBJ2-2, the V gene TRBV5-6; 10 bases align to TRBD1. Germline-derived CDR1 and CDR2 are SGHDT and YYEEEE. J lost 6 bases, V lost 3 bases, and 5 bases had no gene match. CDR3 length: 15 residues. CDR3 amino acids: CASSWDRGNAGELFF. CDR3 nucleotides: TGTGCCAGCAGCTGGGACAGGGGAAATGCCGGGGAGCTGTTTTTT.

This clone was seen a handful of times. The V call is TRBV19, the J call TRBJ2-1, with 11 bases matching TRBD2. CDR1 and CDR2 from the germline V gene are LNHDA and SQIVND (reference sequence). V lost 10 bases, J lost 5 bases, and 7 bases stayed unmatched. This CDR3 is 14 amino acids long. This chain's CDR3 is CATPLAGVHNEQFF. CDR3 coding DNA: TGTGCCACCCCACTAGCGGGAGTGCACAATGAGCAGTTCTTC.

The chain couples TRBV7-9 to TRBJ1-5, with TRBD1 as a possible D gene (6 bases). V lost 1 base and J 3 bases, leaving 13 bases between the germline ends. CDR3 length equals 16 residues. Germline V gene data show CDR1 as SEHNR and CDR2 as FQNEAQ (reference sequence). CDR3 protein: CASSLEGQTHNQPQHF. CDR3 sequence (DNA): TGTGCCAGCAGCTTAGAAGGACAGACCCACAATCAGCCCCAGCATTTT. Full variable domain (missing parts from reference TRBV7-9 and TRBJ1-5): DTGVSQNPRHKITKRGQNVTFRCDPISEHNRLYWYRQTLGQGPEFLTYFQNEAQLEKSRLLSDRFSAERPKGSFSTLEIQRTEQGDSAMYLCASSLEGQTHNQPQHFGDGTRLSIL.

There are a few counts of this clone. The gene calls are TRBV6-6 and TRBJ2-7; no firm D call. This CDR3 is built from 15 residues. V was clipped by 2 bases and J by 2 bases, with 13 bases between them. The V gene's germline CDR1 is MNHNY and CDR2 SVGAGI (reference sequence). The CDR3 DNA follows: TGTGCCAGCAGTTACGCCCCAGGAGCGCCCTACGAGCAGTACTTC. Protein: CASSYAPGAPYEQYF.